One sample yielded the 3 T cell receptor beta chains listed below, sequenced in a study of shared clonotypes between healthy human individuals. Naive CD8 populations comprised CD45RO-negative cells positively selected for CCR7, excluding terminally differentiated effector memory CD45RA+ cells. Sequencing was performed with immunoSEQ multiplex PCR; in TCRdb, only in-frame clones are kept and a portion is missing. The sample lists around 2,000,000 clones, roughly 94% occurring once. The source material was naive CD8+ T cells sorted from blood. These TCRs come from a man aged 18 to 30 in good health.

This sequence joins TRBV5-6 and TRBJ1-3; TRBD1 agrees at 7 bases. This CDR3 contains 17 residues. V lost 5 bases, J lost 0 bases, and 11 bases stayed unmatched. Per the germline V gene, CDR1 is SGHDT and CDR2 is YYEEEE. The CDR3 here is CASSFLGTAISGNTIYF. The CDR3 DNA sequence: TGTGCCAGCAGTTTCCTCGGGACAGCGATCTCTGGAAACACCATATATTTT.

V is TRBV19 and J is TRBJ2-1; D is possibly TRBD1 (5 bases). V lost 3 bases, J lost 5 bases, and 11 bases lay in between. The CDR3 has 14 residues. Germline V lookup: CDR1 LNHDA, CDR2 SQIVND (reference sequence). The DNA of the CDR3 is TGTGCCAGTAGTATCCTTGGGGCAGACAATGAGCAGTTCTTC. This encodes CASSILGADNEQFF.

The V gene is TRBV11-2, the J gene TRBJ1-4; D not certain. This CDR3 spans 13 amino acids. V lost 2 bases to trimming and J lost 5 bases, with 6 bases between them. Germline V gene data show CDR1 as SGHAT and CDR2 as FQNNGV. Written as DNA, the CDR3 is TGTGCCAGCAGCTTACGTAGGAATGAAAAACTGTTTTTT. Translation: CASSLRRNEKLFF. The full variable domain, in which reference TRBV11-2 and TRBJ1-4 provide the parts outside the CDR3, is EAGVAQSPRYKIIEKRQSVAFWCNPISGHATLYWYQQILGQGPKLLIQFQNNGVVDDSQLPKDRFSAERLKGVDSTLKIQPAKLEDSAVYLCASSLRRNEKLFFGSGTQLSVL.